This T cell receptor (beta chain) originates from a study of cytomegalovirus exposure and HLA in healthy donors (dated by TCRdb to the late 2010s). Regarding the research as a whole: An earlier analysis of several hundred of the donors reported about 250 Gb of sequence data and 120 million or so unique TCR beta sequences from around 200 million T cells. High-throughput TCR immunosequencing, statistical association of individual TCRs with disease status, and machine learning were combined to predict cytomegalovirus infection status. To study patterns of TCR occurrence, a later analysis re-analyzed previously published TCR beta repertoires from 550 to 800 donors and added high-resolution HLA genotyping. Every discovery cohort repertoire had been produced on one sequencing platform. HLA typing covered class I and class II loci at four-digit resolution. Typing coverage differed by locus: A, B, C, DRB1 and DQB1 were typed in about 629-630 donors, DQA1 in around 500, DPA1 in 606, and DPB1 in just under 490. An early release covering roughly 640 HLA-typed donors comprised about 320 gigabases of sequencing data and tens of millions of unique TCR sequences. Several DR-DQ haplotypes were handled as single units for association and clustering because linkage in the cohort was strong. In addition to the first cohort of 650 to 800 subjects, a separate validation cohort of some 120 different subjects was used. Among roughly 370 genotyped donors of the cohort, an average of 235,054 unique TCR beta nucleotide sequences were sequenced per donor, roughly 20% of them non-productive. Donor age, sex, ethnicity and CMV serostatus were compiled together with the repertoire data. The genetic ancestry cluster associated with self-reported Caucasian donors included roughly four fifths of the approximately 400 genotyped donors. The study was designed to test whether signatures of past pathogen exposure could be identified by cataloging public T cell receptors. Using immunosequencing, the study profiled T cell repertoires from about 650 subjects and related those repertoires to cytomegalovirus serostatus. An earlier analysis of 587 of the donors used high-throughput TCR beta sequencing to judge whether each TCR beta V gene segment behaved as functional or pseudogenic. A later genetic analysis used genome-wide SNP genotypes for about 65% of the roughly 670 donors, treating that subset as a discovery cohort. In the later analysis, no new phenotypic data were used to find candidate immune exposures; instead, reliance was placed on TCR beta sequences and their occurrence across donors. What the authors observed across the whole study: In a later analysis, several top co-occurrence clusters were reported to appear linked to parvovirus B19, influenza, CMV and Epstein-Barr virus. When HLA alleles, especially DR and DQ, strongly co-occurred, attributing TCR associations to individual alleles was difficult. The presence/absence analyses assumed that sequencing depth was roughly uniform across donors, and that assumption may not be true. A later analysis found that TCR association rates varied across HLA loci, with DRB1 alleles showing the most associated TCRs and HLA-C alleles the fewest. In vitro tests confirmed that a few of the cytomegalovirus-associated TCR beta chains recognize cytomegalovirus antigens. It was suggested by the authors that the approach could potentially be generalized to other disease states and immunological phenotypes. Most TCR sequences were observed very rarely across donors, whereas some public TCRs were present in many individuals. A later analysis found that most CMV-associated TCR beta chains appeared HLA-restricted, with HLA associations seemingly driven largely by CMV exposure. Some IMGT-functional V segments, including TRBV6-2 and TRBV6-3, could not be distinguished by the 87-base-pair reads and were therefore excluded. A cluster of highly shared sequence variants was judged likely to represent a technical artifact of the sequencing pipeline. Only TCR beta chains were sequenced in this cohort, and the absence of alpha or paired-chain data limited detectable features. An earlier analysis of 587 of the donors showed that most TCR beta V segments appeared in productive rearrangements either about 87% or about 30% of the time, which broadly matched IMGT annotations. A later analysis associated 15,000 or so TCR beta sequences with specific HLA alleles at a false discovery rate of 0.05. Cytomegalovirus status was reported to be diagnosed by the classifier with high specificity and sensitivity in both the original and validation cohorts. Compared with equally common non-associated chains, HLA-associated TCR beta chains in a later analysis were more clonally expanded and had lower generation probabilities. Because HLA typing was unavailable for some donors at each locus, only the typed subset was used in association tests. A total of 150 to 200 TCR beta chains were listed by the study as associated with cytomegalovirus. An association between a missense DCLRE1C variant and V-gene and J-gene trimming of TCR beta chains was found in a later genetic analysis and replicated in an independent cohort. In a later genetic analysis, fewer N-insertions in productive TCRs were reported among donors in an Asian-associated ancestry cluster than the approximately 630-donor mean. Correlated functional status among segregating V segments might be attributable to linkage disequilibrium, but an unknown experimental factor could not be ruled out. Because counts were too low, 15 to 20 rarely observed V segments, including chromosome 9 orphons, were excluded from the earlier analysis of some 590 of the donors. A further reported finding was that TCR beta sequences accurately predicted the HLA-A and HLA-B alleles for most subjects in the first cohort. For the cohort, immune exposure information was limited to CMV serostatus.

Details on this clone: It lacks a known antigen.

The CDR3 goes from the cysteine to the phenylalanine over 15 residues. The only DNA kept is the CDR3, 45 bases in frame from the first base. The germline V gene yields SGDLS for CDR1 and YYNGEE for CDR2. Trimming takes 2 bases off V and 6 bases off J; junction bases not matched to a gene: 6. Library prep was done by the immunoSEQ multiplex PCR assay. The multiplex PCR relied on a mix of 60 forward primers for TCR Vbeta segments and 13 reverse primers for TCR Jbeta segments. Amplification of the CDR3 region of rearranged TCR beta genes was performed with a multiplex PCR assay on genomic DNA. On the Illumina HiSeq System, the amplified TCR beta libraries were sequenced as 87-base-pair reads. In the authors' own workflow: Across the 700 or so repertoires, a later analysis counted 80 million or so unique TCR beta chains, 9 million to 14 million of which were shared by at least two donors. Raw reads were error-corrected and collapsed into unique sequences by a nearest-neighbor algorithm in which closely related sequences were merged to remove PCR and sequencing errors. V, D and J gene segments were assigned by aligning CDR3 sequences to IMGT reference sequences. For a sequence to be retained, a match of at least six nucleotides to both a V gene segment and a J gene segment was required. A rearrangement was called productive if the CDR3 had no stop codons and remained in frame with V and J, and every other rearrangement was called non-productive. Following IMGT convention, CDR3 was defined as the stretch from the second conserved V-encoded cysteine to the conserved J-encoded phenylalanine. The earlier analysis of fewer than 750 of the donors excluded sequences that lacked an unambiguous match to a single V gene segment. In an earlier analysis of 587 of the donors, a V segment was called functional when productive rearrangements were above 56.7%, and segregating when the standard deviation between donors exceeded 5%. A statistical classification framework was built for diagnosing cytomegalovirus status from the catalog of TCR beta chain sequences. V and J gene assignment, in a later analysis, came from comparing TCR nucleotide sequences with IMGT/GENE-DB human TR gene sequences. In a later analysis, CDR3 sequences and most-parsimonious VDJ recombination scenarios were assigned using the TCRdist pipeline. In a later analysis, each TCR beta chain was defined by its CDR3 amino acid sequence together with its V-gene family, and reads lacking a unique V-gene family were excluded. To address suspected cross-contamination and a sequencing artifact, a later analysis removed roughly 580 highly shared, low-generation-probability nucleotide sequences. In a later analysis, a clonal expansion index for each public chain was calculated from normalized within-repertoire ranks of inferred template counts. In a later analysis, generation probabilities were computed with a VDJ recombination model fitted to out-of-frame rearrangements, and the resulting probabilities were checked against IGoR. In a later analysis, hypergeometric tests were used to score TCR-TCR, TCR-HLA and TCR-CMV co-occurrence, with a repertoire-size bias correction applied to TCR pairs. In a later analysis, false discovery rates were estimated by permuting HLA or CMV assignments 20 times. In a later analysis, co-occurring TCRs were grouped using DBSCAN, and TCRdist sequence similarity was added for clustering within HLA-allele-positive subsets. Repertoires with fewer than 30,000 or more than 120,000 public chains were left out of co-occurrence clustering, as were about 5 repertoires with anomalous nucleotide sharing. Held by TCRdb, this immuneACCESS table contains in-frame sequences only and omits some clones. Under half of the omission traces to an unresolved V gene where checked; the cause of the rest is unknown. V and J calls and clone size come straight from that table; D and trimming were deduced from the DNA. The sample table on file contains some 120,000 clones. The top ten clonotypes cover more than 3% of the sample.

The cohort was made up of approximately 670 healthy bone marrow donors. At the time of sampling, all cohort members were nominally healthy, though unrecorded immune exposures were likely present. The donor was CMV seronegative and was included in the group of over 300 seronegative cohort members. A peripheral blood sample was collected from each donor, and TCR beta sequencing was performed on peripheral blood mononuclear cells. Genomic DNA was extracted from the blood cell samples with the Qiagen DNeasy Blood Extraction Kit. Sequenced: PBMCs. The V and J segments used are TRBV9 and TRBJ2-1; 9 nucleotides in the junction match TRBD1. This clonotype was obtained from a man between 18 and 29 years old in good health and CMV-seronegative. For the CDR3, the sequence is CASSVGTGRSNEQFF. The DNA sequence is TGTGCCAGCAGCGTTGGGACAGGGAGATCCAATGAGCAGTTCTTC.